The clone carrying this T cell receptor beta chain was recorded only once. This specimen belongs to a study of blood T cell repertoires in COVID-19. Study-level background: Both acute and convalescent COVID-19 samples were obtained from the United States, Italy and Spain. The cDNA or gDNA used as material had been derived from T cells, B-cell-depleted T cells, or PBMCs.

Germline V gives CDR1 SGHRS, CDR2 YFSETQ. Trimming took 3 bases from V and 5 from J, leaving 11 bases between them. This CDR3 is built from 14 residues. Study processing details: It was from reference gene primer amplification that nucleated cell counts were estimated. The protocol was immunoSEQ multiplex PCR, while the TCRdb copy is restricted to in-frame clones and leaves out a portion. V and J calls plus clone size are reproduced from that table; the DNA served to infer D and trimming. Of roughly 200,000 clones listed, approximately 91% are singletons. Sequencing was carried out using peripheral blood. The clonotype originates from a man aged 18 to 29 with active or convalescent COVID-19. This sequence joins TRBV5-1 and TRBJ2-2; perhaps TRBD1 as D (6 bases). The CDR3 region is CASSSRQDTGELFF. As DNA, the CDR3 is TGCGCCAGCAGCTCGCGACAGGATACCGGGGAGCTGTTTTTT.